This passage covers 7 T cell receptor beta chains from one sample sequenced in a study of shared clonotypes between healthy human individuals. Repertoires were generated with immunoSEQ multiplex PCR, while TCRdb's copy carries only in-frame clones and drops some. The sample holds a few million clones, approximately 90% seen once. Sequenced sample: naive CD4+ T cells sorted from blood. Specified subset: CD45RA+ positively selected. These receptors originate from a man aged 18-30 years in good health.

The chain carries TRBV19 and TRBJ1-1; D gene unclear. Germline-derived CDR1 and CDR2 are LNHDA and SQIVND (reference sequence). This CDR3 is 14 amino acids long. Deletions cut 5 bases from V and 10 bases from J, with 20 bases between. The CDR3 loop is CASSSSGWESGAFF. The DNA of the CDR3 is TGTGCCAGTAGTTCATCGGGATGGGAGTCTGGAGCTTTCTTT.

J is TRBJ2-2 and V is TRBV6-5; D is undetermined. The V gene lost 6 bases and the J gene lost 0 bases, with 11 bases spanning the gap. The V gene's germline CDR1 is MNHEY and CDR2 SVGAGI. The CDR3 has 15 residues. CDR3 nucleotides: TGTGCCAGCAGCCCCTACCCGGCGAACACCGGGGAGCTGTTTTTT. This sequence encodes CASSPYPANTGELFF.

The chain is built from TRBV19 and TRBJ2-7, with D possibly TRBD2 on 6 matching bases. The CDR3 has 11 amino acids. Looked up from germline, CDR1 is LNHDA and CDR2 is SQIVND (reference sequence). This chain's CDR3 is CATSWSYEQYF. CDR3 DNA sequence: TGTGCAACTAGCTGGTCCTACGAGCAGTACTTC.

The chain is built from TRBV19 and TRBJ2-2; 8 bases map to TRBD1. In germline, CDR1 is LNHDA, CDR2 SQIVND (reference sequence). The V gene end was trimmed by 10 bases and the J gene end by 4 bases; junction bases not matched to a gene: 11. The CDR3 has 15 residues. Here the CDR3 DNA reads TGTGCCACCCTTGGGCAGGGGGCTCCCACCGGGGAGCTGTTTTTT. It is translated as CATLGQGAPTGELFF.

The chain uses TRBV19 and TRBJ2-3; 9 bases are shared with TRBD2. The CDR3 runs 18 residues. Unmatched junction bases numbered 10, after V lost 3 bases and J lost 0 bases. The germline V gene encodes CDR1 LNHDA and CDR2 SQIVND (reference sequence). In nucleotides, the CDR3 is TGTGCCAGTAGTATGGAGTACAGACTAGCGGATAGCACAGATACGCAGTATTTT. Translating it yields CASSMEYRLADSTDTQYF.

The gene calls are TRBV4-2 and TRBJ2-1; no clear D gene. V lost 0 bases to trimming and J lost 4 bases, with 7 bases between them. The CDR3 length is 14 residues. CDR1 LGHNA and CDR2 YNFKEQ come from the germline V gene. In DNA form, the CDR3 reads TGTGCCAGCAGCCAAGATGGGATATACAATGAGCAGTTCTTC. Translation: CASSQDGIYNEQFF.

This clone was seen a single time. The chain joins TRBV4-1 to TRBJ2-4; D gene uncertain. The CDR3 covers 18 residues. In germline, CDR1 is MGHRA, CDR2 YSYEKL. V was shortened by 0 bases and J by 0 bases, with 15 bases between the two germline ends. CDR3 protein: CASSQDRSELLAKNIQYF. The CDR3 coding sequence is TGCGCCAGCAGCCAAGATCGTTCCGAGCTCTTAGCCAAAAACATTCAGTACTTC.